This T cell receptor (beta chain) was captured in a study of blood T cell repertoires in COVID-19 (dated by TCRdb to between 2020 and 2021). The study in broad terms: Collaborator samples came from the United States, Italy and Spain and covered acute and convalescent phases of COVID-19. The prospective study material was composed of cDNA or gDNA derived from T cells, B-cell-depleted T cells, or PBMCs. The dataset comprised deeply sampled blood TCRbeta repertoires from subjects exposed to, actively infected with, or recovered from COVID-19. The repertoires were released in a freely available public database intended as a resource for research on the immune response to SARS-CoV-2. Samples were obtained from the ongoing ImmuneRACE study (first 160 participants) and from 1,254 subjects provided by 6 global collaborators. Sample metadata almost always included a de-identified subject ID, COVID-19 status, age in years and sex. Where HLA class I and class II types were available, the types were taken from metadata supplied by the sample provider, not from assay-based typing.

Whole blood was collected in K2EDTA tubes by collaborating institutions according to the institutions' own protocols. Collaborator samples were shipped for TCRbeta analysis as frozen whole blood, isolated PBMCs, or DNA extracted from either sample type. TCRbeta CDR3 regions were amplified from genomic DNA using the immunoSEQ Assay, a bias-controlled multiplex PCR. As for the original processing: Within the assay, amplification of reference gene primers was used to estimate how many nucleated cells each sample contained. Sequence reads were collapsed and filtered to measure the absolute abundance of every unique TCRbeta CDR3 rearrangement. For each sample, productive Simpson clonality was calculated as the square root of Simpson's diversity index over productive rearrangements. Here the immuneACCESS table is served through TCRdb, limited to in-frame sequences with V and J called. Missing clones are a known gap in these copies; in checked studies unresolved V genes cover under half, and the rest lacks a known reason. D and trimming come from the DNA, and the V and J calls and clone size come from that table. The sample records approximately 210,000 clones, about 87% of which are singletons. The top ten constitute around 1.6% of the sample.

Germline trimming: 5 bases from V, 9 bases from J; junction bases outside gene matches: 11. From the cysteine up to the phenylalanine, the CDR3 has a length of 16 residues. The DNA shown is the 48-base CDR3, in frame from base 1. For CDR1 and CDR2, the germline V gene (reference sequence) lists SEHNR and FQNEAQ. This clone has just a few counts. Its target antigen remains unknown. No qualities accompany the bases; no much larger clone lies one base away. On the study overall, not on this receptor specifically: The quantity of clinical and demographic metadata differed by source and by participant and was supplied without curation.

Sequences were obtained from peripheral blood. The sequence derives from a man aged 70 or older with acute or convalescent COVID-19. The rearranged segments are TRBV7-9 and TRBJ2-1; a stretch of 12 junction bases matches TRBD2. CDR3 loop: CASSDGLAGGYGEQFF. The nucleotide sequence is given as TGTGCCAGCAGCGACGGGCTAGCGGGAGGGTACGGTGAGCAGTTCTTC.